Presented here are 8 T cell receptor beta chains from one specimen sequenced in a study of CD8 T cells in ankylosing spondylitis. Study observations and caveats: Several highly homologous variants formed a TCR beta motif that appeared characteristic of ankylosing spondylitis blood.

Via MiXCR, TCRdb re-called the 5' RACE reads, giving one row per CDR3 protein. The table has around 430,000 distinct CDR3 sequences, approximately 17% seen once; the top ten hold approximately 1%. No antigen has been assigned to these receptors. The sequenced sample consisted of blood, either unsorted or a sorted T cell fraction (not recorded which). Receptor source: a male donor with ankylosing spondylitis.

This clonotype was counted only a few times. The V gene is TRBV5-1, the J gene TRBJ2-7, with TRBD2 matching over 8 bases. This CDR3 is 15 amino acids long. V lost 4 bases and J lost 4; bases outside the gene matches: 10. Germline V gives CDR1 SGHRS, CDR2 YFSETQ. The CDR3 spells CASSPGGDLTYEQYF. The CDR3 coding sequence is TGCGCCAGCAGCCCGGGAGGGGACCTCACTTACGAGCAGTACTTC.

This sequence joins TRBV30 and TRBJ1-2, with TRBD1 matching over 8 bases. This CDR3 is 14 amino acids long. Germline CDR1 reads GTSNPN; CDR2 reads SVGIG (reference sequence). V was clipped by 5 bases and J by 8 bases; unmatched bases: 13. CDR3 region: CAWLSDRVSGGYTF. The CDR3 DNA sequence: TGTGCCTGGCTTTCGGACAGGGTTTCGGGAGGCTACACCTTC.

The chain joins TRBV7-3 to TRBJ2-7; TRBD2 matches 14 bases. The junction had 5 bases not matched to a gene; V was cut back by 1 base and J by 6 bases. The CDR3 has 16 residues. Germline-derived CDR1 and CDR2 are SGHTA and FQGTGA. DNA for the CDR3: TGTGCCAGCAGCTTAATGTCCGGACTAGCGGGAGGCGAGCAGTACTTC. Translation: CASSLMSGLAGGEQYF.

The V call is TRBV24-1, the J call TRBJ2-2; D perhaps matches TRBD1 (5 bases). V was cut by 4 bases and J by 2 bases, with 13 bases left in between. CDR1 and CDR2 (germline): KGHDR, SFDVKD. This CDR3 has 16 amino acids. The CDR3 loop is CATSDPARANTGELFF. The CDR3 DNA is TGTGCCACCAGTGACCCAGCCAGGGCTAACACCGGGGAGCTGTTTTTT.

The chain uses TRBV9 and TRBJ1-3; TRBD1 agrees at 10 bases. Trimming removed 4 bases from V and 4 bases from J; junction bases left unmatched: 11. The CDR3 is 17 amino acids. The germline CDR1 and CDR2 sequences are SGDLS and YYNGEE. The CDR3 here is CASSTTIGTGDGNTIYF. In DNA form, the CDR3 reads TGTGCCAGCAGCACCACAATAGGGACAGGGGACGGAAACACCATATATTTT.

Only a few counts were recorded for this clonotype. The chain combines TRBV20-1 with TRBJ2-3; 8 bases match TRBD2. Trimming took 3 bases from V and 1 from J; bases not matched to a gene: 6. CDR3 size: 15 residues. The germline V gene encodes CDR1 DFQATT and CDR2 SNEGSKA (reference sequence). CDR3 bases: TGCAGTGCTAGGAGTACACTAGCGGGCACAGATACGCAGTATTTT. As protein: CSARSTLAGTDTQYF.

V usage is TRBV7-2 and J usage is TRBJ1-5, with D unresolved. CDR3 length equals 13 residues. Germline V lookup: CDR1 SGHTA, CDR2 FQGNSA. V shed 3 bases and J shed 8 bases, with 11 bases lying between them. The CDR3 loop is CASSFGLAKPQHF. The CDR3 DNA reads as TGTGCCAGCAGCTTCGGACTGGCTAAGCCCCAGCATTTT.

V is TRBV5-1 and J is TRBJ2-6; a possible D gene is TRBD2 (5 bases). Per the germline V gene, CDR1 is SGHRS and CDR2 is YFSETQ. This CDR3 is 16 amino acids long. The V and J ends lost 2 bases and 4 bases respectively, with 13 bases between them. CDR3 sequence: CASSLDEGGGANVLTF. CDR3 sequence (DNA): TGCGCCAGCAGCTTAGATGAGGGCGGCGGGGCCAACGTCCTGACTTTC.